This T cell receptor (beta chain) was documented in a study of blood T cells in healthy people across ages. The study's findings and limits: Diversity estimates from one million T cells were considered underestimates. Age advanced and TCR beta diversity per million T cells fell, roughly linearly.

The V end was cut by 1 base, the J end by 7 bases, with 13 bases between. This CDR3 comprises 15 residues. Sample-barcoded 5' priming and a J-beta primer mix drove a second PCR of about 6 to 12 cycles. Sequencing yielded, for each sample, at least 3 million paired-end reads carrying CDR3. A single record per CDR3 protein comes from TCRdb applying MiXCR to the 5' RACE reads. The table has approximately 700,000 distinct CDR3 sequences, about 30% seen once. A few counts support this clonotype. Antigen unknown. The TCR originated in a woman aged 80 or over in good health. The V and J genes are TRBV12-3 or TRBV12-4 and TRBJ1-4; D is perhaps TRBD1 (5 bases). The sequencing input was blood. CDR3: CASSLGGGAGEKLFF. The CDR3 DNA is TGTGCCAGCAGTTTAGGAGGAGGGGCGGGTGAAAAACTGTTTTTT.